The clone carrying this T cell receptor beta chain was counted many times. As yet, its antigen is unknown. Between the trimmed V and J ends, which lost 4 bases and 2 bases, there was a span of 8 bases. Germline V lookup: CDR1 MNHNY, CDR2 SVGAGI (reference sequence). There are 13 residues in the CDR3. This entry belongs to a study of CD8 T cells in ankylosing spondylitis. Study-wide results and caveats: Seemingly characteristic of ankylosing spondylitis blood was a TCR beta motif consisting of under 10 highly homologous variants. Within matched ankylosing spondylitis synovial fluid, disease-linked clones were reportedly significantly enriched. Several of the motif variants were reported before in synovial fluid and blood from reactive arthritis.

5'-RACE, quantitative and with molecular barcodes, yielded the TCR beta libraries. MiXCR, applied by TCRdb to the 5' RACE reads, yields one record per CDR3 protein. The repertoire has about 130,000 distinct CDR3 sequences, roughly 6.6% of them found once; the top ten carry roughly an eighth. V gene TRBV6-6 combines with J gene TRBJ2-5; D is uncertain. The sequence came from a female donor with ankylosing spondylitis or in good health (not recorded which). Sequencing input: blood, either unsorted or a sorted T cell fraction (not recorded which). CDR3 amino acids: CASSFRWQETQYF. The CDR3 coding sequence is TGTGCCAGCAGTTTTAGATGGCAAGAGACCCAGTACTTC.